This TCR beta chain emerged from a study of graft-versus-host responses after intestinal transplantation. Whole-study findings and limits: Researchers found GvH clones in recipient marrow, and some showed up first in ileum or blood. After transplant, early declines in HvG clones were associated with peak levels of circulating GvH clones.

Looked up from germline, CDR1 is SGHTS and CDR2 is YDEGEE. With V trimmed by 6 bases and J by 0 bases, 4 bases remained unmatched. This CDR3 region has 15 residues. In regard to this clone: What it recognizes is unknown.

Using immunoSEQ multiplex PCR, the repertoire was profiled, and TCRdb retains in-frame clones only, with some absent. The sample yields about 98,000 clones, about 83% seen once. The source of this sequence is a human patient who received an intestinal transplant, so some T cells may come from the graft donor. The chain is built from TRBV5-8 and TRBJ2-3; 10 bases align to TRBD1. This sample comprised PBMCs, obtained 255 days after intestinal transplant. CDR3 in DNA: TGTGCCAGCACTGTGACAGGGGGCAGCACAGATACGCAGTATTTT. It translates to CASTVTGGSTDTQYF.